This TCR beta chain was documented in a study of cytomegalovirus exposure and HLA in healthy donors. Study-wide results and limits: Cytomegalovirus status, reportedly, was diagnosed with high specificity and sensitivity by the classifier. In an earlier analysis, productive rearrangement rates for most beta V segments clustered near 87% or 30%.

From germline, CDR1 is SNHLY and CDR2 FYNNEI. The CDR3 totals 14 residues. The trim removed 4 bases at V and 8 bases at J, leaving 7 bases unmatched. PCR primers comprised 60 Vbeta and 13 Jbeta primers. Data came from immunoSEQ multiplex PCR; TCRdb stores just in-frame clones and leaves some out. This sample carries over 200,000 clones, over 65% of them seen once, and the ten largest clones take over 1%. Details on this clone: The antigen is unknown.

The TCR was taken from a human donor in good health. The source material was PBMCs. J is TRBJ1-4 and V is TRBV2, with 7 nucleotides matching TRBD1. The CDR3 coding sequence is TGTGCCAGCAGTGGGAACAGGGGCGGCGAAAAACTGTTTTTT. Translation gives CASSGNRGGEKLFF.